Listed here are 27 T cell receptor beta chains from one sample, sequenced in a study of T cell clonotyping in hematopoietic cell transplantation. Only in-frame clones appear in the TCRdb table, and some are missing; sequencing was by immunoSEQ multiplex PCR. The sample lists over 8,000 clones; about 51% were seen once. The specimen was peripheral blood mononuclear cells, collected 100 days after allogeneic stem cell transplant. These receptors originate from a female patient aged 50 to 60 who had an allogeneic stem cell transplant from an unrelated donor, so the T cells may come from the graft donor. Some clones in this sample may be carry-over from other donors' samples.

DNA of the CDR3: TGTGCCTGGAGCTGGACAGGGGCGGATGGCTACACCTTC. Residues: CAWSWTGADGYTF. J is TRBJ1-2 and V is TRBV30; TRBD1 agrees at 9 bases. Per germline, CDR1 GTSNPN and CDR2 SVGIG (reference sequence). V was clipped by 3 bases and J by 6 bases; unmatched bases: 5. This CDR3 spans 13 amino acids.

V usage is TRBV5-6 and J usage is TRBJ2-5, with TRBD1 as a possible D gene (5 bases). Germline V gives CDR1 SGHDT, CDR2 YYEEEE. The CDR3 length is 13 residues. V was pared by 7 bases and J by 0 bases, with 10 bases between. The CDR3 sequence: CASSDRNQETQYF. The CDR3 DNA sequence: TGTGCCAGCTCCGACAGAAACCAAGAGACCCAGTACTTC. Combining the CDR3 with reference TRBV5-6 and TRBJ2-5 gives the whole variable domain DAGVTQSPTHLIKTRGQQVTLRCSPKSGHDTVSWYQQALGQGPQFIFQYYEEEERQRGNFPDRFSGHQFPNYSSELNVNALLLGDSALYLCASSDRNQETQYFGPGTRLLVL.

This clone was found a few times. The chain has TRBV2 and TRBJ1-2; D perhaps matches TRBD1 (5 bases). This CDR3 is built from 15 residues. Germline CDR1 reads SNHLY; CDR2 reads FYNNEI. V was clipped by 4 bases and J by 1 base, with 13 bases between them. The CDR3 is CASSVSGLSNYGYTF. CDR3 DNA: TGTGCCAGCAGTGTCTCGGGGCTGAGTAACTATGGCTACACCTTC.

This clone was found a few times. The chain employs TRBV7-9 and TRBJ1-1; a possible D gene is TRBD1 (5 bases). CDR1 and CDR2 (germline): SEHNR, FQNEAQ (reference sequence). V lost 4 bases and J 1 base, leaving 13 bases between the germline ends. The CDR3 covers 15 residues. The CDR3: CASSSRGGGNTEAFF. CDR3 DNA sequence: TGTGCCAGCAGCTCACGGGGCGGGGGGAACACTGAAGCTTTCTTT.

Concerning this clone itself: One end of the junction is discordant with germline, which a read error may explain. The chain couples TRBV30 to TRBJ2-7; the match to TRBD1 covers 12 bases. The CDR3 length is 15 residues. Germline CDR1 and CDR2: GTSNPN and SVGIG (reference sequence). Here the CDR3 reads CAWGGTGGSSDEQYF. In DNA form, the CDR3 reads TGTGCCTGGGGGGGGACAGGGGGCTCCTCCGACGAGCAGTACTTC.

The V gene is TRBV9, the J gene TRBJ2-2; D is uncertain. Germline values: CDR1 SGDLS, CDR2 YYNGEE. V lost 6 bases and J 6 bases, leaving 6 bases between the germline ends. The CDR3 contains 11 residues. This CDR3 is CASTRSGELFF. The CDR3 bases are TGTGCCAGCACCCGGTCCGGGGAGCTGTTTTTT.

The chain couples TRBV28 to TRBJ2-7, with D perhaps matching TRBD1 (5 bases). There are 12 residues in the CDR3. V was shortened by 6 bases and J by 4 bases, with 10 bases between the two germline ends. In germline, CDR1 is MDHEN, CDR2 SYDVKM. CDR3 nucleotides: TGTGCCAGCAGACACGACAGTTACGAGCAGTACTTC. Translating it yields CASRHDSYEQYF.

J is TRBJ2-7 and V is TRBV19, with D possibly matching TRBD2 (5 bases). Looked up from germline, CDR1 is LNHDA and CDR2 is SQIVND (reference sequence). There are 11 residues in the CDR3. Trimming took 6 bases from V and 7 from J, leaving 10 bases between them. The CDR3: CASSSRGEQYF. In DNA form, the CDR3 reads TGTGCCAGTAGCTCACGCGGGGAGCAGTACTTC.

The V and J genes are TRBV28 and TRBJ1-3; D perhaps matches TRBD1 (6 bases). This CDR3 contains 15 residues. CDR1 and CDR2 (germline): MDHEN, SYDVKM. Trimming stripped 6 bases from V and 0 bases from J, with 12 bases between. The CDR3 DNA follows: TGTGCCAGCAGAGGACAGATCAACTCTGGAAACACCATATATTTT. It encodes CASRGQINSGNTIYF.

This clone came up a few times. The J gene is TRBJ1-2, the V gene TRBV30; 12 positions agree with TRBD1. Trimming took 4 bases from V and 4 from J; bases not matched to a gene: 10. The CDR3 runs 16 residues. CDR1 and CDR2 (germline): GTSNPN, SVGIG (reference sequence). The CDR3 protein is CAWTRGTGGFSYGYTF. Here the CDR3 DNA reads TGTGCCTGGACTCGCGGGACAGGGGGCTTTAGCTATGGCTACACCTTC.

This clone was seen a few times. This chain connects TRBV7-4 to TRBJ2-5; D is possibly TRBD1 (5 bases). The last part of the DNA fits TRBJ2-7 better; the J call may be wrong. In germline, CDR1 is SGHVT, CDR2 SQSDAQ. There are 17 residues in the CDR3. The CDR3 coding sequence is TGTGCCAGCACCCTTTACTTGATCCAGGGCAGAACCTACGAGCAGTACTTC. Translated: CASTLYLIQGRTYEQYF.

This clone has only a few counts. The V gene is TRBV7-8, the J gene TRBJ1-6; a possible D gene is TRBD1 (5 bases). The CDR3 is 13 residues long. Germline-derived CDR1 and CDR2 are SGHVS and FQNEAQ. V was trimmed by 2 bases and J by 14 bases, leaving 13 bases between them. The CDR3 region is CASSLWWGRSLHF. As DNA, the CDR3 is TGTGCCAGCAGCTTATGGTGGGGGAGGTCCCTCCACTTT.

The chain uses TRBV5-6 and TRBJ1-2, with D uncertain. With 3 bases removed from V and 2 bases from J, the gap between germline ends came to 14 bases. CDR1 is SGHDT, CDR2 YYEEEE, per germline. The CDR3 extends over 15 amino acids. Written as DNA, the CDR3 is TGTGCCAGCAGCTCATGGACCGTACTCAACTATGGCTACACCTTC. It specifies CASSSWTVLNYGYTF.

The chain is built from TRBV7-2 and TRBJ1-5; a weak D match, TRBD1 (5 bases). The germline V and J ends were trimmed by 1 base and 7 bases, with 14 bases remaining between them. The germline V gene encodes CDR1 SGHTA and CDR2 FQGNSA. The CDR3 consists of 15 residues. The CDR3 spells CASSLVGGSGQPQHF. CDR3 DNA sequence: TGTGCCAGCAGCTTAGTGGGGGGAAGTGGGCAGCCCCAGCATTTT.

The sample holds a few counts of this clone. The junction departs from the called germline gene at one end, perhaps through a read error. In the same sample, other DNA sequences code for this CDR3. The gene calls are TRBV30 and TRBJ2-3, with a weak D call TRBD2 (5 bases). This CDR3 is built from 11 residues. Per germline, CDR1 GTSNPN and CDR2 SVGIG (reference sequence). CDR3 protein: CAWMRTGAQYF. The CDR3 nucleotides are TGCGCCTGGATGAGGACCGGGGCGCAGTATTTT.

The gene calls are TRBV6-1 and TRBJ2-5; 12 bases align to TRBD2. Germline CDR1 MNHNS, CDR2 SASEGT. This CDR3 spans 15 amino acids. V lost 2 bases, J lost 4 bases, and 2 bases stayed unmatched. The CDR3 nucleotides read TGTGCCAGCAGTGAACTAGCGGGGGGGCCAGAGACCCAGTACTTC. It translates to CASSELAGGPETQYF.

This clone was detected only once. The chain recombines TRBV29-1 with TRBJ1-2; TRBD1 might be the D (5 bases). V shed 0 bases and J shed 8 bases, with 22 bases lying between them. In germline, CDR1 is SQVTM, CDR2 ANQGSEA. This CDR3 region has 16 residues. CDR3 sequence: CSVEDRGLERGGGYTF. CDR3 in DNA: TGCAGCGTTGAAGATCGGGGTTTGGAGAGGGGAGGCGGCTACACCTTC.

The gene calls are TRBV25-1 and TRBJ2-5, with D tentatively TRBD1 or TRBD2 (6 bases each). Trimming cost V 6 bases and J 5 bases, with 19 bases left between them. The CDR3 has 15 amino acids. Germline CDR1 is MGHDK and CDR2 is SYGVNS. The CDR3 nucleotides read TGTGCCAGCAGCCCACTCGAGGGGGGCCGGGAGACCCAGTACTTC. Residues: CASSPLEGGRETQYF.

The rearrangement joins TRBV30 to TRBJ1-1; D unresolved. V dropped 2 bases and J dropped 4 bases, with 11 bases sitting between them. Looked up from germline, CDR1 is GTSNPN and CDR2 is SVGIG (reference sequence). This CDR3 spans 13 amino acids. As DNA, the CDR3 is TGTGCCTGGAGTCTGGTGGAGGGCACTGAAGCTTTCTTT. This codes for CAWSLVEGTEAFF.

This clone appeared a few times. One end of the junction fails to match germline, which may point to a read error. The chain has TRBV15 and TRBJ1-5; D gene uncertain. CDR1 and CDR2 from the germline V gene are LNHNV and YYDKDF (reference sequence). The CDR3 sequence is 13 residues long. The CDR3 spells CAASSYSNQPQHF. CDR3 coding DNA: TGTGCCGCCAGCAGTTATAGCAATCAGCCCCAGCATTTT.

The genes are TRBV25-1 and TRBJ1-2; D unresolved. The germline V gene encodes CDR1 MGHDK and CDR2 SYGVNS. The length of the CDR3 is 16 residues. Trimming took 0 bases from V and 0 from J, leaving 11 bases between them. As DNA, the CDR3 is TGTGCCAGCAGTGAATATGATGTGGACTCTAACTATGGCTACACCTTC. This gives the protein CASSEYDVDSNYGYTF.

This clone turned up a few times. The chain couples TRBV30 to TRBJ1-2; perhaps TRBD1 as D (5 bases). The germline gives CDR1 GTSNPN, CDR2 SVGIG (reference sequence). Between the trimmed V and J ends, which lost 5 bases and 4 bases, there was a span of 11 bases. The CDR3 consists of 12 residues. The CDR3 DNA is TGTGCCTGGGGGCGACAGATCTATGGCTACACCTTC. Encoded protein: CAWGRQIYGYTF.

The chain uses TRBV9 and TRBJ1-4; D perhaps matches TRBD1 (5 bases). There are 13 residues in the CDR3. V lost 3 bases, J lost 4 bases, and 7 bases lay in between. CDR1 is SGDLS, CDR2 YYNGEE, per germline. The CDR3 DNA sequence: TGTGCCAGCAGCGGACAGCATAATGAAAAACTGTTTTTT. Protein sequence: CASSGQHNEKLFF. Variable domain in full (rest from reference TRBV9 and TRBJ1-4): DSGVTQTPKHLITATGQRVTLRCSPRSGDLSVYWYQQSLDQGLQFLIQYYNGEERAKGNILERFSAQQFPDLHSELNLSSLELGDSALYFCASSGQHNEKLFFGSGTQLSVL.

This clone was found a few times. The chain couples TRBV5-6 to TRBJ2-7; D is unclear. CDR1 is SGHDT, CDR2 YYEEEE, per germline. This CDR3 comprises 14 residues. The V end lost 2 bases, the J end lost 0 bases, and 9 bases lay between the germline ends. The CDR3 reads CASSFGRSSYEQYF. The DNA for the CDR3 is TGTGCCAGCAGCTTCGGCAGGAGCTCCTACGAGCAGTACTTC.

The V call is TRBV19, the J call TRBJ1-6; weak D call: TRBD1 (5 bases). The CDR3 spans 15 residues. Trimming pared 5 bases from V and 5 bases from J, leaving 13 bases between. Per germline, CDR1 LNHDA and CDR2 SQIVND (reference sequence). The CDR3 loop is CASSRTQKNNSPLHF. The CDR3 region has the DNA TGTGCCAGTAGTCGGACACAGAAAAATAATTCACCCCTCCACTTT.

Only a few counts were recorded for this clone. CDR3 region: CASSSGENQPQHF. CDR3 sequence (DNA): TGTGCCAGCAGCTCAGGGGAAAATCAGCCCCAGCATTTT. The genes are TRBV11-3 and TRBJ1-5; D possibly corresponds to TRBD1 (6 bases). CDR3 size: 13 residues. CDR1 and CDR2 from the germline V gene are SGHNT and YENEEA. Between the trimmed V and J ends, which lost 4 bases and 4 bases, there was a span of 8 bases.

The V and J genes are TRBV4-3 and TRBJ1-2; tentative D call: TRBD1 (6 bases). The CDR3 loop spans 15 amino acids. The ends were cut back, 0 bases at V and 8 bases at J, with 16 bases in the middle. Germline V gene sequence: CDR1 LGHNA, CDR2 YSLEER. CDR3 sequence (DNA): TGCGCCAGCAGCCAAGACACAGGGACGGGCGGCGGCTACACCTTC. It is translated as CASSQDTGTGGGYTF.